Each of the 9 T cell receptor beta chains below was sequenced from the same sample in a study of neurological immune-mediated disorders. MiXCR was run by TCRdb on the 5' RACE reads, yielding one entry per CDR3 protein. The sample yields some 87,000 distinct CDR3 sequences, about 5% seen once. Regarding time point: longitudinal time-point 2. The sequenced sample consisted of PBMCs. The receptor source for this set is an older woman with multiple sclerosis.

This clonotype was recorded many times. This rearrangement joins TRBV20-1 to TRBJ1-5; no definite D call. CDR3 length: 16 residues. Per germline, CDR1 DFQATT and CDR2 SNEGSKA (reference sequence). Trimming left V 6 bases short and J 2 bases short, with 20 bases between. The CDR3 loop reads CSAYKLSGGGNQPQHF. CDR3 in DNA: TGCAGTGCGTACAAACTTTCGGGCGGGGGCAATCAGCCCCAGCATTTT.

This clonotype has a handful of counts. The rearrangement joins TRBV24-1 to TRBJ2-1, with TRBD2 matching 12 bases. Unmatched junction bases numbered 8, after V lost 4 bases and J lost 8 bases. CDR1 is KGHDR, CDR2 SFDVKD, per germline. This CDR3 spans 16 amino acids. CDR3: CATSDASGGARDEQFF. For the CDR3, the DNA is TGTGCCACCAGTGACGCTAGCGGGGGGGCCAGGGATGAGCAGTTCTTC.

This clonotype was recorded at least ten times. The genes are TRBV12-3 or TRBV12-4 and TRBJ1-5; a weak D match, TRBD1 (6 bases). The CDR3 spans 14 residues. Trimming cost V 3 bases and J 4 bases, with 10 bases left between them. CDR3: CASSFIGGNQPQHF. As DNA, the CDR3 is TGTGCCAGCAGTTTCATAGGGGGAAATCAGCCCCAGCATTTT.

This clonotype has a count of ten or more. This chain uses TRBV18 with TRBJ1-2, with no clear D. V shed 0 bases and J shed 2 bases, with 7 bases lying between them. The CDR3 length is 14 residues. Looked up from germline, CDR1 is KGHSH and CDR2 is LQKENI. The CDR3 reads CASSPPWRNYGYTF. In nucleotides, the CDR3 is TGTGCCAGCTCACCACCGTGGCGGAACTATGGCTACACCTTC.

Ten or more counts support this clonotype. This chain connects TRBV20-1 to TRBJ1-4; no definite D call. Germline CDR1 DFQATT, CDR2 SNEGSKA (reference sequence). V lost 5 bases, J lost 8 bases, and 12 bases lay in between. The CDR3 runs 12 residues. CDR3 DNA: TGCAGTGCTCCAATTTACCACGAAAAACTGTTTTTT. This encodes CSAPIYHEKLFF.

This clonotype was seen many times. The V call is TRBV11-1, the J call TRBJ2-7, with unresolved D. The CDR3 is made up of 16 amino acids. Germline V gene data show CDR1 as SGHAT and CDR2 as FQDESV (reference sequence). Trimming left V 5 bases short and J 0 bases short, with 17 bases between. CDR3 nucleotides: TGTGCCAGCAGCGTCCGATCGGGTTGGGGCTCCTACGAGCAGTACTTC. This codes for CASSVRSGWGSYEQYF.

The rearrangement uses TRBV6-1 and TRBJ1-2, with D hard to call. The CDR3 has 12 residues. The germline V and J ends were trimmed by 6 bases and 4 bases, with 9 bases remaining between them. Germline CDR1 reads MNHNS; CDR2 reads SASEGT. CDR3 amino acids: CASRETAYGYTF. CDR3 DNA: TGTGCCAGCAGGGAAACAGCCTATGGCTACACCTTC.

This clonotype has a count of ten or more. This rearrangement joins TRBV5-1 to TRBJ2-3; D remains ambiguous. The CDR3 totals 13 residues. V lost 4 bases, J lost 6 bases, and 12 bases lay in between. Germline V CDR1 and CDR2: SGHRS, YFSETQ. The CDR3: CASSQYSSDTQYF. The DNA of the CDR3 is TGCGCCAGCAGCCAATACTCATCCGATACGCAGTATTTT. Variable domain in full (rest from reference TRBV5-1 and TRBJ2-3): KAGVTQTPRYLIKTRGQQVTLSCSPISGHRSVSWYQQTPGQGLQFLFEYFSETQRNKGNFPGRFSGRQFSNSRSEMNVSTLELGDSALYLCASSQYSSDTQYFGPGTRLTVL.

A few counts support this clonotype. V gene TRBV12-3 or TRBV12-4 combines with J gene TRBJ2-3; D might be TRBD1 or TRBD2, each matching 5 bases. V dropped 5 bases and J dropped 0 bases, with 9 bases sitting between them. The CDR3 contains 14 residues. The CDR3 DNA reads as TGTGCCAGCAGTCTTAGGGACAGCACAGATACGCAGTATTTT. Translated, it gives CASSLRDSTDTQYF.